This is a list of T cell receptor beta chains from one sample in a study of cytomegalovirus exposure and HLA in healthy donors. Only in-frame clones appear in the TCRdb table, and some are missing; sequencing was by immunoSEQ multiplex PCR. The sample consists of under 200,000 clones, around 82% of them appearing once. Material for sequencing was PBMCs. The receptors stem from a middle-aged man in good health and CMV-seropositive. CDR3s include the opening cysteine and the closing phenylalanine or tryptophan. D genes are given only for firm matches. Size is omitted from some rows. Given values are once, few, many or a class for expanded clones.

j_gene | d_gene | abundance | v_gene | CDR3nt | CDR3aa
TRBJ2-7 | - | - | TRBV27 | TGTGCCAGCAGTTCGATACAGGGCCACGAGCAGTACTTC | CASSSIQGHEQYF
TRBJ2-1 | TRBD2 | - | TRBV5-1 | TGCGCCAGCAGCTCGCAACTAGCGGGAGGGTTCAATGAGCAGTTCTTC | CASSSQLAGGFNEQFF
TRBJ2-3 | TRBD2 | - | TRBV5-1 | TGCGCCAGCAGCCCGGACACTAGCGGGAGTTCGCATACGCAGTATTTT | CASSPDTSGSSHTQYF
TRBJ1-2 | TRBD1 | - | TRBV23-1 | TGCGCCAGCAGTCAATCGGGGGTCGGACAGGGGGCGGGCGCGAGGGGCTACACCTTC | CASSQSGVGQGAGARGYTF
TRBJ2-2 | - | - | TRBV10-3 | TGTGCCATCAGTGAAGGGACAATAACCGGGGAGCTGTTTTTT | CAISEGTITGELFF
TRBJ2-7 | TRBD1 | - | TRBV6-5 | TGTGCCAGCAGCCCCCGACAGGGGCCCTCCTACGAGCAGTACTTC | CASSPRQGPSYEQYF
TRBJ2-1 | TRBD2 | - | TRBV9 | TGTGCCAGCAGCTTGGGACTAGCGGAAAGCTCCTACAATGAGCAGTTCTTC | CASSLGLAESSYNEQFF
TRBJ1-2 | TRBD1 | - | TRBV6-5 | TGTGCCAGCAGCTGGGACAGTTATGGCTACACCTTC | CASSWDSYGYTF
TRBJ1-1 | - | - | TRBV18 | TGTGCCAGCTCACCTACACAGGAGTGGAACACTGAAGCTTTCTTT | CASSPTQEWNTEAFF
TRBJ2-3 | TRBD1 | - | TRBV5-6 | TGTGCCAGCAGCTTACTATTGACAGGGGGCGAGTCAGATACGCAGTATTTT | CASSLLLTGGESDTQYF
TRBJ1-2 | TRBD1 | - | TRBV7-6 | TGTGCCAGCAGCCCCACAGGGGGCTGGGATAACTATGGCTACACCTTC | CASSPTGGWDNYGYTF
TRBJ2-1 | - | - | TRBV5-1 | TGCGCCAGCAGCGACAGCTCCTCCTACAATGAGCAGTTCTTC | CASSDSSSYNEQFF
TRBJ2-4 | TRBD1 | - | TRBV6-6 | TGTGCCAGCAGTCCTGGACAGGGGTACATTCAGTACTTC | CASSPGQGYIQYF
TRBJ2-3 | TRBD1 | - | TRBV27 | TGTGCCAGCAGCCCTTCAGGGGGCCACACAGATACGCAGTATTTT | CASSPSGGHTDTQYF
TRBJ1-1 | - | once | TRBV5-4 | TGTGCCAGCAGTCAGGGCGGGAACACTGAAGCTTTCTTT | CASSQGGNTEAFF
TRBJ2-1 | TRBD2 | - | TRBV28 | TGTGCCACCGGGACTAGCGGGAGAATTTGGCAGTTCTTC | CATGTSGRIWQFF
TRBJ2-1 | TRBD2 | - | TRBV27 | TGTGCCAGCAGTCCTCAGCGGGAGGGGAATGAGCAGTTCTTC | CASSPQREGNEQFF
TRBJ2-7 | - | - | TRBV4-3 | TGCGCCAGCAGCCAAGGAGTATTCGGCGCAGGGGCCTCCTACGAGCAGTACTTC | CASSQGVFGAGASYEQYF
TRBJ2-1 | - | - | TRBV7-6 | TGTGCCAGCAGCCCCCTTGGCCAGTCGTATGAGCAGTTCTTC | CASSPLGQSYEQFF
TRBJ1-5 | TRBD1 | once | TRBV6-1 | TGTGCCAGCAGTCCGACAGGGTTGAATCAGCCCCAGCATTTT | CASSPTGLNQPQHF
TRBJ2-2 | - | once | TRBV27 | TGTGCCAGCAGTAGGGACTGGGGCAACACCGGGGAGCTGTTTTTT | CASSRDWGNTGELFF
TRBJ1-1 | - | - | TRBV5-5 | TGTGCCAGCAGCTCTAGGATCATGAACACTGAAGCTTTCTTT | CASSSRIMNTEAFF
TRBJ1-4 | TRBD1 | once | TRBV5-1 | TGCGCCAGCGGGACAGGGGATGAAAAACTGTTTTTT | CASGTGDEKLFF
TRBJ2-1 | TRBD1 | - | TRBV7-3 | TGTGCCAGCAGCTTAACTAGGGACAGGAGGAATGAGCAGTTCTTC | CASSLTRDRRNEQFF
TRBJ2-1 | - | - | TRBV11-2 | TGTGCCAGCAGCTTGCTAGCGAGGGCCTCCTACAATGAGCAGTTCTTC | CASSLLARASYNEQFF
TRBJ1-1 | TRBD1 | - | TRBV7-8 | TGTGCCAGCAGCCCACAAACAGGGGGCGCCAAGGCTGAAGCTTTCTTT | CASSPQTGGAKAEAFF
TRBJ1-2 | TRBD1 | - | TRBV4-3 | TGCGCCAGCAGCCCCGGGACAGGGGGTCGCTATGGCTACACCTTC | CASSPGTGGRYGYTF
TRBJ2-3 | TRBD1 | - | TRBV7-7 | TGTGCTAGCAGCATACAGGGGGGAGATACGCAGTATTTT | CASSIQGGDTQYF
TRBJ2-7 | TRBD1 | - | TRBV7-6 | TGTGCCAGCAGCCCCCGGGGCGGGACAGGGGACCACGAGCAGTACTTC | CASSPRGGTGDHEQYF
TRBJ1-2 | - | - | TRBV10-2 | TGCGCCAGCTCCCCGACTCTCTCCGGGGGGAACTATGGCTACACCTTC | CASSPTLSGGNYGYTF
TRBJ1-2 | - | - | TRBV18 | TGTGCCAGCTCACCAGACAGCTCCTATGGCTACACCTTC | CASSPDSSYGYTF
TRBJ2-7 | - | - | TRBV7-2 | TGTGCCAGCAGCCCCCCCCAGATGAACGAGCAGTACTTC | CASSPPQMNEQYF
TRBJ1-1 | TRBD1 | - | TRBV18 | TGTGCCAGCTCACCCGCGACAGGGGGCAACACTGAAGCTTTCTTT | CASSPATGGNTEAFF
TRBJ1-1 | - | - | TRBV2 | TGTGCCAGCAGCCCTACGGGGACTGAAGCTTTCTTT | CASSPTGTEAFF
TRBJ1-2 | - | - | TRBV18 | TGTGCCAGCTCACCAGTTACAGGGTCGAGGGGCTACACCTTC | CASSPVTGSRGYTF
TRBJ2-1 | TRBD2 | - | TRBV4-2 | TGTGCCAGCAGCCAAGATCGACTAGCGGGAGCGGCCGAGCAGTTCTTC | CASSQDRLAGAAEQFF
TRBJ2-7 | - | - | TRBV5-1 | TGCGCCAGCAGCCCCCGGACAGTTTCCTACGAGCAGTACTTC | CASSPRTVSYEQYF
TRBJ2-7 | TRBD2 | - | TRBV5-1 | TGCGCCAGCAGCTGGAGTAGCGGGAATTACGAGCAGTACTTC | CASSWSSGNYEQYF
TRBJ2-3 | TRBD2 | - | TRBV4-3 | TGCGCCAGCAGCCAAGATGGGAAGAGGACTAGCGGCCGCACAGATACGCAGTATTTT | CASSQDGKRTSGRTDTQYF
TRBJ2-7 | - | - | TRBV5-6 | TGTGCCAGCAGCGGACTCTACGAGCAGTACTTC | CASSGLYEQYF
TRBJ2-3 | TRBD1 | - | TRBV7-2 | TGTGCCAGCAGCTTAGGGCGGACAGGGGGCACAGATACGCAGTATTTT | CASSLGRTGGTDTQYF
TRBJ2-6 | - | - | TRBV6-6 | TGTGCCAGCAGGCAGAACGGGGCCAACGTCCTGACTTTC | CASRQNGANVLTF
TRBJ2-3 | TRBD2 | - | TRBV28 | TGTGCCAGCACCTTAGCGGGAAGGGGCGGCACAGATACGCAGTATTTT | CASTLAGRGGTDTQYF
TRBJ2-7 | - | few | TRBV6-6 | TGTGCCAGCAGTCCAGACAGTCCGTACGAGCAGTACTTC | CASSPDSPYEQYF
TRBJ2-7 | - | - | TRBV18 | TGTGCCAGCTCACTACTAGCTGCCGAGCAGTACTTC | CASSLLAAEQYF
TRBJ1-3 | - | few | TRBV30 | TGTGCCTGGGATAAAAATGGGGCACTCTCTGGAAACACCATATATTTT | CAWDKNGALSGNTIYF
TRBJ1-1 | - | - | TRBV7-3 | TGTGCCAGCAGCTCGGACAGGAACACTGAAGCTTTCTTT | CASSSDRNTEAFF
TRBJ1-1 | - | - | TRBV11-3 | TGTGCCAGCAGCTTAGGTAGCGGGGCCATGAACACTGAAGCTTTCTTT | CASSLGSGAMNTEAFF